Below, 5 T cell receptor beta chains from the same sample are listed, as sequenced in a study of CD8 T cells in ankylosing spondylitis. Via MiXCR, TCRdb re-called the 5' RACE reads, giving one row per CDR3 protein. The sample contains about 130,000 distinct CDR3 sequences, 5.5% to 7.5% of which appear only once. Sample: blood, either unsorted or a sorted T cell fraction (not recorded which). The origin of the receptors is a female donor with ankylosing spondylitis or in good health (not recorded which).

Many counts were recorded for this clonotype. This chain uses TRBV29-1 with TRBJ2-7; D may be TRBD2 (5 bases). Germline-derived CDR1 and CDR2 are SQVTM and ANQGSEA. This CDR3 contains 13 residues. The ends were cut back, 8 bases at V and 6 bases at J, with 20 bases in the middle. The CDR3 loop reads CSTRAGQLSEQYF. CDR3 nucleotides: TGCAGCACGCGGGCGGGTCAGCTTAGCGAGCAGTACTTC.

This clonotype was observed many times. J is TRBJ1-1 and V is TRBV12-3 or TRBV12-4, with D perhaps matching TRBD1 (5 bases). V dropped 2 bases and J dropped 1 base, with 20 bases sitting between them. The CDR3 is 18 amino acids. CDR3: CASSLLGGTIAPNTEAFF. CDR3 nucleotides: TGTGCCAGCAGTTTACTTGGCGGGACCATTGCTCCGAACACTGAAGCTTTCTTT.

This clonotype was counted ten times or more. The junction shows a germline mismatch at one end, possibly a read error. The V gene is TRBV20-1, the J gene TRBJ1-1; TRBD1 agrees at 11 bases. The length of the CDR3 is 14 residues. CDR1 DFQATT and CDR2 SNEGSKA come from the germline V gene (reference sequence). The CDR3 DNA sequence: TGCAGTGCTGGAGAGGGGACAGGGGGCACTGAAGCTTTCTTT. This encodes CSAGEGTGGTEAFF.

Many counts were recorded for this clonotype. The chain employs TRBV20-1 and TRBJ2-7; 12 bases agree with TRBD2. Germline CDR1 is DFQATT and CDR2 is SNEGSKA (reference sequence). The CDR3 is 15 residues long. J lost 1 base, V lost 6 bases, and 7 bases had no gene match. This CDR3 reads CSARTSGALSYEQYF. DNA of the CDR3: TGCAGTGCGCGGACTAGCGGGGCATTATCCTACGAGCAGTACTTC.

This clonotype was counted ten times or more. V is TRBV20-1 and J is TRBJ1-5, with TRBD1 as a possible D gene (6 bases). The V end lost 3 bases, the J end lost 3 bases, and 12 bases lay between the germline ends. Per germline, CDR1 DFQATT and CDR2 SNEGSKA (reference sequence). CDR3 size: 14 residues. The CDR3 DNA follows: TGCAGTGCTAGCACAGGGTTTGCCAATCAGCCCCAGCATTTT. Translation gives CSASTGFANQPQHF.